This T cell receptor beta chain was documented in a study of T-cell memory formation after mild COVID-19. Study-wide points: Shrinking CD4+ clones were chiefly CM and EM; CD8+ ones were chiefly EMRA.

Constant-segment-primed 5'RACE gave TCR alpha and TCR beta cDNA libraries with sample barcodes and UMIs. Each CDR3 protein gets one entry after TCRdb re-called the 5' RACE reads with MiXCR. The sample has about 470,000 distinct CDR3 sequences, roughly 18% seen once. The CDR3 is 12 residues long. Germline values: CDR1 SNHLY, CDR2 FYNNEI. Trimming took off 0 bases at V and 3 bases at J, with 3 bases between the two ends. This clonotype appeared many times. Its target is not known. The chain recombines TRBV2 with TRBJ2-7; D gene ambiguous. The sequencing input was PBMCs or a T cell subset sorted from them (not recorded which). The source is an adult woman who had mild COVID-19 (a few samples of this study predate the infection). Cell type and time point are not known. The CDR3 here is CASSEAGYEQYF. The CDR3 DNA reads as TGTGCCAGCAGTGAAGCGGGCTACGAGCAGTACTTC.